These T cell receptor beta chains were read from a single sample in a study of T cell clonotyping in hematopoietic cell transplantation. Produced via immunoSEQ multiplex PCR; TCRdb's table is partial and in-frame only. The table includes approximately 75,000 clones, 85% to 95% detected once. The sample taken for sequencing was peripheral blood mononuclear cells. All receptors derive from a man over 45 in good health. Some clones in this sample may be carry-over from other donors' samples. The CDR3 runs from the conserved cysteine through the conserved F or W. A D gene is named only where the DNA matches it firmly. For some rows the clone size is stated as once, few or many, or as a class when expanded; others skip it.

d_call clone_size j_call v_call cdr3_aa cdr3_nt
NA NA TRBJ2-5 TRBV5-1 CASSLGQGMGETQYF TGCGCCAGCAGCTTGGGTCAGGGCATGGGAGAGACCCAGTACTTC
TRBD1 few TRBJ1-5 TRBV15 CATTENRGPEPQHF TGTGCCACCACTGAGAACAGGGGGCCGGAGCCCCAGCATTTT
TRBD2 NA TRBJ2-7 TRBV5-1 CASSLEPAGGPVSYEQYF TGCGCCAGCAGCTTGGAGCCAGCGGGAGGGCCGGTATCCTACGAGCAGTACTTC
NA once TRBJ2-2 TRBV28 CASRPGPNTGELFF TGTGCCAGCAGGCCGGGACCGAACACCGGGGAGCTGTTTTTT
TRBD1 few TRBJ1-5 TRBV2 CASRAGTGSNQPQHF TGTGCCAGCAGAGCCGGGACAGGGAGCAATCAGCCCCAGCATTTT
NA NA TRBJ1-2 TRBV19 CASNRASDSAGYTF TGTGCCAGCAATAGAGCCTCGGACTCTGCTGGCTACACCTTC
TRBD2 NA TRBJ2-5 TRBV6-5 CASGGLAGGETQYF TGTGCCAGCGGAGGACTAGCGGGGGGAGAGACCCAGTACTTC
NA NA TRBJ1-1 TRBV1 CTSSRGAETEAFF TGCACCAGCAGCCGAGGGGCGGAGACTGAAGCTTTCTTT
NA NA TRBJ1-3 TRBV28 CASSPYGGRPQNTIYF TGTGCCAGCAGTCCATATGGTGGCAGGCCTCAAAACACCATATATTTT
TRBD1 NA TRBJ1-1 TRBV7-9 CASSPEGVRAGGRNTEAFF TGTGCCAGCAGCCCAGAGGGTGTTAGGGCAGGGGGCCGAAACACTGAAGCTTTCTTT
NA NA TRBJ2-7 TRBV5-4 CASSPDRRKGYEQYF TGTGCCAGCAGCCCCGACAGGCGCAAGGGGTACGAGCAGTACTTC
TRBD1 NA TRBJ1-2 TRBV9 CASSLGDRVSGYTF TGTGCCAGCAGCCTTGGGGACAGGGTCAGCGGCTACACCTTC
NA NA TRBJ2-5 TRBV9 CASSMQQGRQETQYF TGTGCCAGCAGCATGCAACAGGGCCGACAAGAGACCCAGTACTTC
NA NA TRBJ2-1 TRBV6-6 CASSYVQNNEQFF TGTGCCAGCAGTTACGTCCAGAACAATGAGCAGTTCTTC
NA NA TRBJ2-4 TRBV2 CASSFRGEDKNIQYF TGTGCCAGCTCCTTCAGGGGAGAGGACAAAAACATTCAGTACTTC
TRBD1 NA TRBJ1-5 TRBV27 CASSGTGYQPQHF TGTGCCAGCAGTGGGACAGGTTATCAGCCCCAGCATTTT
NA NA TRBJ2-1 TRBV7-3 CASRLPGGNEQFF TGTGCCAGCAGGTTGCCAGGGGGGAATGAGCAGTTCTTC
NA NA TRBJ1-5 TRBV28 CASSSGVTQPQHF TGTGCCAGCAGTTCAGGGGTTACGCAGCCCCAGCATTTT
NA NA TRBJ1-2 TRBV27 CASRDTANYGYTF TGTGCCAGCCGGGACACCGCTAACTATGGCTACACCTTC
NA NA TRBJ2-7 TRBV28 CASTSPAYEQYF TGTGCCAGCACCTCCCCGGCGTACGAGCAGTACTTC
TRBD1 once TRBJ1-1 TRBV2 CASSGAGQGKAFF TGTGCCAGCAGTGGGGCCGGACAGGGGAAAGCTTTCTTT
NA NA TRBJ2-2 TRBV9 CASSGRMGGGELFF TGTGCCAGCAGCGGCCGGATGGGAGGCGGGGAGCTGTTTTTT